Described below is a single T cell receptor beta chain sequence and its context. Antigen: not known. Per the study methods: Because ImmunoSEQ provided only junction sequences with no quality scores, the filtering differed. Some clones are missing from TCRdb's copy, which holds only in-frame ones; the method was immunoSEQ multiplex PCR. V and J calls and clone size are given by that table; D and trimming were obtained from the DNA. The data show around 700,000 clones, roughly 72% seen once. V was clipped by 5 bases and J by 5 bases, with 14 bases between them. Germline V CDR1 and CDR2: SGHTA, FQGNSA. The CDR3 consists of 14 residues. The entry originates in a study of shared clonotypes between healthy human individuals. Study information: CD4 naive and CD4 memory each took three plates per donor, while CD8 naive took two and CD8 memory one.

Study results and caveats: About 5% was the fraction of naive CD4 clonotypes found shared across a few donors.

The clonotype originates from a woman in her thirties in good health. The chain carries TRBV7-2 and TRBJ2-3, with D possibly being TRBD2 (5 bases). Sequenced sample: memory CD4+ T cells sorted from blood. The subset here: CD45RA-negative fraction. The CDR3 reads CASSPRRGRDTQYF. For the CDR3, the DNA is TGTGCCAGCAGCCCCCGTAGAGGGCGAGATACGCAGTATTTT.